This T cell receptor (beta chain) derives from a study of cytomegalovirus exposure and HLA in healthy donors (dated by TCRdb to about 2017). Turning to the overall study: In an earlier analysis of roughly 590 of the donors, around 300 Gb of sequence data and some 100 million unique TCR beta sequences from 150 million to 200 million T cells were reported. An early release that covered around 590 HLA-typed donors contained 300 to 350 gigabases of sequencing data and 75 million to 100 million unique TCR sequences. Of the 350 to 450 genotyped donors, 81% were placed in the genetic ancestry cluster associated with self-reported Caucasian donors. The study aimed to test whether signatures of past pathogen exposure could be identified by cataloging public T cell receptors. The study used immunosequencing to profile the T cell repertoires of 600 to 850 subjects and linked those repertoires to cytomegalovirus serostatus. In addition to the first cohort of 666 subjects, a separate validation cohort of 120 different subjects was used. High-throughput TCR immunosequencing, statistical association of individual TCRs with disease status, and machine learning were combined to predict cytomegalovirus infection status. To study patterns of TCR occurrence, a later analysis re-analyzed previously published TCR beta repertoires from 600 to 750 donors and added high-resolution HLA genotyping. The later analysis used no new phenotypic data to find candidate immune exposures, relying instead on TCR beta sequences and their occurrence across donors. An earlier analysis of nearly 600 of the donors applied high-throughput TCR beta sequencing to assess whether each TCR beta V gene segment acted as functional or pseudogenic. Alongside the repertoire data, information on donor age, sex, ethnicity and CMV serostatus was compiled. Genome-wide SNP genotypes for about three fifths of the 666 donors were used in a later genetic analysis, which treated that subset as a discovery cohort. All discovery cohort repertoires had been generated on a single sequencing platform. Both class I and class II loci were covered by HLA typing, at four-digit resolution. Typing coverage varied by locus: roughly 629-640 donors for A, B, C, DRB1 and DQB1; 522 for DQA1; some 610 for DPA1; roughly 470 for DPB1. A handful of DR-DQ haplotypes were handled as single units for association and clustering because linkage in the cohort was strong. Across about 370 genotyped donors of the cohort, an average of 235,054 unique TCR beta nucleotide sequences per donor were sequenced, and roughly a sixth of those sequences were non-productive.

The full study reports these points: It was suggested by the authors that the approach could potentially be generalized to other disease states and immunological phenotypes. Strong co-occurrence of HLA alleles, especially DR and DQ, made assigning TCR associations to individual alleles difficult. Most CMV-associated TCR beta chains appeared to be HLA-restricted in a later analysis, and the HLA associations seemed to be driven largely by CMV exposure. A further reported finding was that TCR beta sequences accurately predicted the HLA-A and HLA-B alleles for most subjects in the first cohort. The only immune exposure information available for the cohort was CMV serostatus. Most TCR sequences were seen in very few donors, while some public TCRs were found in many individuals. A group of highly shared sequence variants was considered likely to be a technical artifact of the sequencing pipeline. The classifier was reported to diagnose cytomegalovirus status with high specificity and sensitivity in both the original cohort and the validation cohort. Because counts were too low, 15 to 20 rarely observed V segments, including chromosome 9 orphons, were excluded from the earlier analysis of 587 of the donors. Three of the identified cytomegalovirus-associated TCR beta chains were confirmed in vitro to be specific for cytomegalovirus antigens. An association between a missense DCLRE1C variant and V-gene and J-gene trimming of TCR beta chains was found in a later genetic analysis and replicated in an independent cohort. Because HLA typing was missing for some donors at each locus, association tests included only the typed subset. Linkage disequilibrium might explain the correlated functional status among segregating V segments, but an unknown experimental factor could not be excluded. Specific HLA alleles were associated with some 15,000 TCR beta sequences at a false discovery rate of 0.05 in a later analysis. In this cohort, only TCR beta chains were sequenced, and detectable features were limited by the absence of alpha or paired-chain data. In a later genetic analysis, fewer N-insertions in productive TCRs were reported among donors in an Asian-associated ancestry cluster than the approximately 630-donor mean. The study listed 150 to 200 TCR beta chains as associated with cytomegalovirus. Roughly uniform sequencing depth across donors was assumed in presence/absence analyses, although this assumption may not hold. In a later analysis, several top co-occurrence clusters were reported to appear linked to parvovirus B19, influenza, CMV and Epstein-Barr virus. According to a later analysis, TCR association rates differed among HLA loci, with DRB1 alleles showing the most associated TCRs and HLA-C alleles showing the fewest. Some IMGT-functional V segments, including TRBV6-2 and TRBV6-3, could not be distinguished by the 87-base-pair reads and were therefore excluded. An earlier analysis of some 590 of the donors showed that most TCR beta V segments appeared in productive rearrangements either about 87% or about 30% of the time, which broadly matched IMGT annotations. A later analysis found that HLA-associated TCR beta chains were more clonally expanded and had lower generation probabilities than equally common non-associated chains.

The cohort consisted of 666 healthy bone marrow donors. Cohort members were all nominally healthy when sampled, although unrecorded immune exposures were likely present. The donor was CMV seronegative and was included in the group of 352 seronegative cohort members. A peripheral blood sample was collected from each donor, and TCR beta sequencing was performed on peripheral blood mononuclear cells. Genomic DNA extraction from the blood cell samples was performed with the Qiagen DNeasy Blood Extraction Kit. Including the terminal cysteine and phenylalanine, the CDR3 comprises 13 residues. The CDR3 DNA has 39 bases and is translated from base 1. V and J are truncated by 5 bases and 2 bases respectively, leaving an intervening sequence of 10 bases. CDR1 and CDR2 (MNHNS, SASEGT) derive from the germline V gene. Points on this clone: No cognate antigen has been identified for it. Per-base quality was not reported, and no clone a single base away is much larger than it.

The library was obtained by the immunoSEQ multiplex PCR assay. The multiplex PCR relied on a mix of 60 forward primers for TCR Vbeta segments and 13 reverse primers for TCR Jbeta segments. A multiplex PCR assay on genomic DNA amplified the CDR3 region of rearranged TCR beta genes. Amplified TCR beta libraries were sequenced as 87-base-pair reads on the Illumina HiSeq System. The authors processed their data as follows. In a later analysis, tens of millions of unique TCR beta chains were counted across the 500 to 850 repertoires, and approximately 11 million of these chains were shared by at least two donors. Raw reads were error-corrected and collapsed into unique sequences with a nearest-neighbor algorithm that merged closely related sequences to remove PCR and sequencing errors. CDR3 sequences were aligned to IMGT reference sequences to assign V, D and J gene segments. For a sequence to be retained, a match of at least six nucleotides was required to both a V gene segment and a J gene segment. Rearrangements were classified as productive when the CDR3 lacked stop codons and remained in frame with V and J, and all other rearrangements were classified as non-productive. CDR3 was defined by IMGT convention, running from the second conserved V-encoded cysteine to the conserved J-encoded phenylalanine. In an earlier analysis of 550 to 650 of the donors, sequences lacking an unambiguous match to a single V gene segment were excluded. An earlier analysis of several hundred of the donors called V segments functional above 56.7% productive rearrangements and segregating when the between-donor standard deviation exceeded 5%. To diagnose cytomegalovirus status from the catalog of TCR beta chain sequences, a statistical classification framework was built. A later analysis assigned V and J genes by comparing TCR nucleotide sequences with IMGT/GENE-DB human TR gene sequences. In a later analysis, CDR3 sequences and most-parsimonious VDJ recombination scenarios were assigned using the TCRdist pipeline. In a later analysis, each TCR beta chain was defined by its CDR3 amino acid sequence together with its V-gene family, and reads without a unique V-gene family were excluded. A later analysis removed 550 to 650 highly shared, low-generation-probability nucleotide sequences to deal with suspected cross-contamination and a sequencing artifact. In a later analysis, a clonal expansion index for each public chain was calculated from normalized within-repertoire ranks of inferred template counts. In a later analysis, generation probabilities were computed with a VDJ recombination model fitted to out-of-frame rearrangements, and the resulting probabilities were checked against IGoR. Hypergeometric tests were used in a later analysis to score TCR-TCR, TCR-HLA and TCR-CMV co-occurrence, with a repertoire-size bias correction applied to the TCR pairs. In a later analysis, false discovery rates were estimated by permuting HLA or CMV assignments 20 times. In a later analysis, co-occurring TCRs were grouped using DBSCAN, with TCRdist sequence similarity added in when clustering inside HLA-allele-positive subsets. Co-occurrence clustering excluded repertoires with fewer than 30,000 or more than 120,000 public chains, plus five with anomalous nucleotide sharing. What TCRdb holds here is the immuneACCESS table cut down to in-frame rearrangements. Part of the clones is not present; checked against another copy, under half of the missing clones reflect an unresolved V gene, and the others are unexplained. D and trimming were read from the DNA, whereas the V and J calls and clone size are those reported in that table. The table for this sample lists about 220,000 clones; 76% of them were counted only once. The leading ten clones occupy 0.6% to 0.65% of the sample.

Sequenced sample: PBMCs. The chain employs TRBV6-1 and TRBJ2-7; a tentative D call is TRBD1 (5 bases match). This clonotype was sampled from a man between 18 and 29 years old in good health and CMV-seronegative. At the DNA level, the sequence is TGTGCCAGCAGTTATGACAGAACCTACGAGCAGTACTTC. This is translated as CASSYDRTYEQYF.